The clone carrying this T cell receptor (beta chain) was seen more than once but under ten times. Antigen: not known. The CDR3 covers 14 residues. CDR1 SNHLY and CDR2 FYNNEI come from the germline V gene. V was trimmed by 7 bases and J by 1 base, leaving 11 bases between them. The sample comes from a study of early T cells in non-severe SARS-CoV-2 infection. Study information: Unsorted whole-blood RNA was sequenced in bulk, leaving chains unpaired. Findings and limits, study-wide: VDJdb matching, biased toward anti-spike CD8 responses, missed private and CD4 specificities.

Attachment of unique molecular identifiers to individual cDNA molecules was performed. TCRdb called the 5' RACE reads again in MiXCR, with one record for every CDR3 protein. The sample has approximately 26,000 distinct CDR3 sequences, less than 4.5% seen once. The chain combines TRBV2 with TRBJ2-1, with D maybe TRBD1 (6 bases). This clonotype was sampled from an adult who was a healthcare worker with PCR-confirmed SARS-CoV-2 infection or an uninfected control (not recorded which). The sequencing input was whole blood. CDR3 region: CASNIGGSYNEQFF. The CDR3 DNA is TGTGCCAGCAACATAGGGGGATCCTACAATGAGCAGTTCTTC.